The 19 T cell receptor beta chains below all came from one sample that was sequenced in a study of regulatory T cells in long-lasting Graves disease. To make TCR beta libraries, researchers used iRepertoire HTBI primers and Arm-PCR of CDR3 regions. TCRdb reprocessed the multiplex PCR reads with MiXCR, giving one entry per CDR3 protein. This table has more than 300,000 distinct CDR3 sequences, 12% appearing once. Regarding time point: newly diagnosed GD, antithyroid drugs for less than 3 months. RNA isolated from PBMCs was used to make the TCR library. The sample also formed part of further work on T cells in Graves' hyperthyroidism and ophthalmopathy.

Sequencing used peripheral blood mononuclear cells (PBMCs), obtained at new diagnosis, from a patient treated with antithyroid drugs. These receptors all stem from a woman aged 18 to 35 with Graves disease.

This clonotype occurred many times. CDR3 bases: TGTGCCAGCAGCCCCGGAGGCAGGGGGAATTCACCCCTCCACTTT. It specifies CASSPGGRGNSPLHF. This rearrangement joins TRBV5-5 to TRBJ1-6; 7 nucleotides line up with TRBD1. Germline V gene sequence: CDR1 SGHKS, CDR2 YYEKEE (reference sequence). The J segment lost 7 bases and the V segment lost 4 bases, leaving 8 bases of the junction unmatched. This CDR3 is 15 amino acids long.

The chain uses TRBV6-1 and TRBJ2-7; D gene uncertain. The CDR3 has 16 residues. Germline values: CDR1 MNHNS, CDR2 SASEGT. Trimming shortened V by 6 bases and J by 2 bases, and 20 bases separated the two germline ends. The CDR3 here is CASSRVWGDLAYEQYF. CDR3 nucleotides: TGTGCCAGCAGCCGCGTGTGGGGTGATTTGGCCTACGAGCAGTACTTC.

There are a few counts of this clonotype. V and J are TRBV30 and TRBJ2-3; 10 nucleotides line up with TRBD2. The ends lost 6 bases at V and 9 bases at J; junction bases unmatched: 9. The CDR3 runs to 13 residues. Germline V gene sequence: CDR1 GTSNPN, CDR2 SVGIG (reference sequence). CDR3 amino acids: CACRLAGVRTQYF. The CDR3 DNA is TGTGCCTGCCGCCTAGCGGGGGTCCGGACGCAGTATTTT.

The rearrangement uses TRBV4-1 and TRBJ2-6; D not certain. CDR3 length equals 18 residues. In germline, CDR1 is MGHRA, CDR2 YSYEKL. The V gene lost 3 bases and the J gene lost 0 bases, with 15 bases spanning the gap. CDR3 protein: CASSHPRGSPSGANVLTF. The CDR3 region has the DNA TGCGCCAGCAGCCACCCCAGAGGCTCTCCCTCTGGGGCCAACGTCCTGACTTTC.

This clonotype appeared a few times. The junction differs from germline at one of its ends, possibly a read error. This chain uses TRBV12-3 or TRBV12-4 with TRBJ1-2; D remains unclear. The CDR3 is made up of 15 amino acids. For the CDR3, the DNA is TGTGCCAGCAGTTTGGCCAGGAGGTCTAACTATGGCCACACCTTC. It specifies CASSLARRSNYGHTF.

Worth noting for this clonotype: A much larger clone differs from this one at a single base, so this may be a read error. The V gene is TRBV7-9, the J gene TRBJ2-3, with unresolved D. V lost 5 bases and J lost 8, with 14 bases in between. CDR1 is SEHNR, CDR2 FQNEAQ, per germline (reference sequence). The CDR3 is 13 amino acids. CDR3 nucleotide sequence: TGTGCCAGCAGCCACCAATTGGTGGGTACGCAGTATTTT. Residues: CASSHQLVGTQYF.

The gene calls are TRBV7-2 and TRBJ2-5, with D possibly matching TRBD1 (5 bases). Germline CDR1 is SGHTA and CDR2 is FQGNSA. Trimming removed 1 base from V and 5 bases from J, with 20 bases in between. The CDR3 loop spans 17 amino acids. DNA for the CDR3: TGTGCCAGCAGCTTAGGCATATATGGCAGGGCGGAGGAGACCCAGTACTTC. Residues: CASSLGIYGRAEETQYF.

This clonotype came up many times. The V and J genes are TRBV30 and TRBJ2-2; D could derive from TRBD1 or TRBD2 (5 bases each). Per germline, CDR1 GTSNPN and CDR2 SVGIG (reference sequence). This CDR3 comprises 14 residues. The V end was cut by 8 bases, the J end by 2 bases, with 15 bases between. CDR3 protein: CARKGRGNTGELFF. The CDR3 DNA reads TGTGCCCGGAAGGGACGGGGAAACACCGGGGAGCTGTTTTTT.

This clonotype showed up just a few times. V is TRBV5-8 and J is TRBJ1-2; a weak D match, TRBD1 (5 bases). Germline values: CDR1 SGHTS, CDR2 YDEGEE. There are 16 residues in the CDR3. Trimming pared 1 base from V and 5 bases from J, leaving 18 bases between. The CDR3 DNA is TGTGCCAGCAGCTTGACCCTAGACTTGGGGGTTTATGGCTACACCTTC. Its protein product is CASSLTLDLGVYGYTF.

This clonotype was recorded a few times. This chain uses TRBV29-1 with TRBJ1-4; D gene uncertain. The CDR3 length is 13 residues. V was clipped by 7 bases and J by 8 bases, with 17 bases between them. The V gene's germline CDR1 is SQVTM and CDR2 ANQGSEA. The CDR3 region has the DNA TGCAGCGCACAGACGGTCCCTGGGGAAAAACTGTTTTTT. It is translated as CSAQTVPGEKLFF.

This clonotype occurred many times. V usage is TRBV6-2 or TRBV6-3 and J usage is TRBJ2-4; the match to TRBD1 covers 12 bases. CDR3 size: 18 residues. In germline, CDR1 is MNHEY, CDR2 SVGEGT. The junction had 6 bases not matched to a gene; V was cut back by 2 bases and J by 1 base. The chain's CDR3 is CASSYPGQGAGAKNIQYF. CDR3 nucleotides: TGTGCCAGCAGTTACCCGGGACAGGGGGCGGGGGCCAAAAACATTCAGTACTTC.

This clonotype was counted once. V is TRBV11-3 and J is TRBJ2-5, with TRBD1 identical over 7 bases. Germline trimming cut 6 bases from V and 2 bases from J; bases unmatched to any gene: 6. The V gene's germline CDR1 is SGHNT and CDR2 YENEEA. The CDR3 has 14 amino acids. The CDR3 bases are TGTGCCAGCAGACGGACAGGACAACAAGAGACCCAGTACTTC. It is translated as CASRRTGQQETQYF.

This clonotype was observed many times. The chain couples TRBV20-1 to TRBJ2-1; D gene unclear. The V gene lost 5 bases and the J gene lost 6 bases, with 11 bases spanning the gap. This CDR3 region has 12 residues. CDR1 and CDR2 (germline): DFQATT, SNEGSKA (reference sequence). CDR3 coding DNA: TGCAGTGCTTTCCCCGGCGCCAATGAGCAGTTCTTC. Residues: CSAFPGANEQFF.

This clonotype came up a few times. The gene calls are TRBV27 and TRBJ1-6, with D perhaps TRBD1 (5 bases). Germline V gene sequence: CDR1 MNHEY, CDR2 SMNVEV (reference sequence). This CDR3 is 17 amino acids long. V was trimmed by 2 bases and J by 5 bases, leaving 16 bases between them. DNA of the CDR3: TGTGCCAGCAGTTTAGAAATCTCGTTCAGGGATAATTCACCCCTCCACTTT. Residues: CASSLEISFRDNSPLHF.

The chain recombines TRBV19 with TRBJ2-7; 8 bases align to TRBD1. Germline loops: CDR1 LNHDA, CDR2 SQIVND (reference sequence). V gave up 3 bases and J gave up 0 bases; unmatched junction bases: 19. The CDR3 has 20 residues. Written as DNA, the CDR3 is TGTGCCAGTAGTATCGGGTTGGGGGACAGGTTCCGACTCGACTCCTACGAGCAGTACGTC. This translates into CASSIGLGDRFRLDSYEQYV.

This clonotype was found many times. The rearrangement uses TRBV13 and TRBJ2-7; no firm D call. Trimming cost V 3 bases and J 6 bases, with 18 bases left between them. Germline V lookup: CDR1 PRHDT, CDR2 FYEKMQ (reference sequence). The CDR3 has 15 residues. This chain's CDR3 is CASSFGDARRVEQYF. DNA of the CDR3: TGTGCCAGCAGCTTCGGAGACGCAAGAAGAGTCGAGCAGTACTTC.

This clonotype was observed at least ten times. The chain joins TRBV25-1 to TRBJ2-1; possibly TRBD1 for D (7 bases). V was clipped by 4 bases and J by 1 base, with 11 bases between them. This CDR3 has 15 residues. Germline-derived CDR1 and CDR2 are MGHDK and SYGVNS. The CDR3 protein is CASSVQGRSYNEQFF. The CDR3 nucleotides are TGTGCCAGCAGTGTACAGGGGAGGTCCTACAATGAGCAGTTCTTC.

This clonotype has a count of ten or more. The rearrangement links TRBV7-9 to TRBJ2-7; 7 bases agree with TRBD2. CDR1 is SEHNR, CDR2 FQNEAQ, per germline (reference sequence). The trim removed 1 base at V and 5 bases at J, leaving 5 bases unmatched. This CDR3 comprises 14 residues. The CDR3 sequence is CASSLGEGGDEQYV. The CDR3 DNA is TGTGCCAGCAGCTTAGGGGAGGGCGGAGACGAGCAGTACGTC.

This clonotype showed up many times. The rearrangement links TRBV6-1 to TRBJ2-1; no clear D. Germline CDR1 is MNHNS and CDR2 is SASEGT. The V end was cut by 8 bases, the J end by 8 bases, with 19 bases between. The CDR3 contains 14 residues. This CDR3 is CASSLERFGDEQFF. CDR3 nucleotides: TGTGCCAGCTCCCTAGAAAGATTTGGGGATGAGCAGTTCTTC.